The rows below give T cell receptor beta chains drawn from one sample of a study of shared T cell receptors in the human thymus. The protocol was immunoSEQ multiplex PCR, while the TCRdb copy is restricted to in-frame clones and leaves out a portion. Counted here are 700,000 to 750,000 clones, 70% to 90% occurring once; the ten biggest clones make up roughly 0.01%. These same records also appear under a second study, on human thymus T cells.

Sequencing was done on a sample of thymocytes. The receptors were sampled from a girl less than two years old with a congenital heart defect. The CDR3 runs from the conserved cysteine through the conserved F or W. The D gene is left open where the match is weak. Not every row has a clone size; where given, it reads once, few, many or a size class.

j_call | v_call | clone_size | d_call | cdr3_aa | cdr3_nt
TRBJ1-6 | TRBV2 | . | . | CARITTGCSSPLHF | TGTGCCAGGATAACTACAGGGTGTAGCTCACCCCTCCACTTT
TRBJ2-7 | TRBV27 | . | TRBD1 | CASSLRRGQRAYEQYF | TGTGCCAGCAGTTTAAGAAGGGGACAGAGGGCTTACGAGCAGTACTTC
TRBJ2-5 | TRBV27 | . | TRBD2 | CASSILATSGGPIETQYF | TGTGCCAGCTCAATTTTGGCGACTAGCGGGGGCCCAATTGAGACCCAGTACTTC
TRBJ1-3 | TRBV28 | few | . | CASSFQDYHPYSGNTIYF | TGTGCCAGCAGTTTTCAGGACTACCACCCATACTCTGGAAACACCATATATTTT
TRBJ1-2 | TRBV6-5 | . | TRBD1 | CASSYDQGAPYGYTF | TGTGCCAGCAGTTACGATCAGGGGGCTCCCTATGGCTACACCTTC
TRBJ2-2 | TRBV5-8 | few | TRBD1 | CASSERQGANTGELFF | TGTGCCAGCAGCGAACGACAGGGAGCGAACACCGGGGAGCTGTTTTTT
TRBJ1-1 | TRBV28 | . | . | CASSLGGRKMNTEAFF | TGTGCCAGCAGTTTGGGGGGACGGAAGATGAACACTGAAGCTTTCTTT
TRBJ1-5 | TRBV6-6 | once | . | CASSYSPGRQPQHF | TGTGCCAGCAGTTATTCCCCGGGGAGGCAGCCCCAGCATTTT
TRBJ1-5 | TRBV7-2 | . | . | CASSNRRDSNQPQHF | TGTGCCAGCAGCAATCGGCGGGATAGCAATCAGCCCCAGCATTTT
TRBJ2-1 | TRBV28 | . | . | CASTSNRDILLFFGNEQFF | TGTGCCAGCACCTCGAACCGGGACATCCTCCTATTTTTCGGCAATGAGCAGTTCTTC
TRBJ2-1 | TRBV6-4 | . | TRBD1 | CASSLDRVVNNEQFF | TGTGCCAGCAGCCTGGACAGGGTAGTCAACAATGAGCAGTTCTTC
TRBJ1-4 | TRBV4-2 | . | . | CASSPYVRLNEKLFF | TGTGCCAGCAGTCCCTACGTCCGACTTAATGAAAAACTGTTTTTT
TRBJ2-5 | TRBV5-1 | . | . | CASRLSGQETQYF | TGCGCCAGCAGGCTTAGCGGCCAAGAGACCCAGTACTTC
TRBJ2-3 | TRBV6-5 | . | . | CASSYESLSGTDTQYF | TGTGCCAGCAGTTACGAGAGTTTATCGGGCACAGATACGCAGTATTTT
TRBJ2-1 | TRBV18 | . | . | CASSRTGVPPYNEQFF | TGTGCCAGCTCACGGACGGGGGTTCCCCCGTACAATGAGCAGTTCTTC
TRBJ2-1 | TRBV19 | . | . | CASSVGRGSSYNEQFF | TGTGCCAGTAGTGTGGGACGGGGGAGCTCCTACAATGAGCAGTTCTTC
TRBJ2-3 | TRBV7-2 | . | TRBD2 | CASSPTGTSGTTDTQYF | TGTGCCAGCAGCCCTACCGGGACTAGCGGGACCACAGATACGCAGTATTTT
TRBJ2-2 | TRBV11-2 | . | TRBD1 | CASGRRQGSPGELFF | TGTGCCAGCGGTCGAAGACAGGGTTCCCCCGGGGAGCTGTTTTTT
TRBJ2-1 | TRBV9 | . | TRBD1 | CASSVYGDRSISSYNEQFF | TGTGCCAGCAGCGTCTACGGGGACAGGTCCATCAGCTCCTACAATGAGCAGTTCTTC
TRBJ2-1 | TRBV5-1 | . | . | CASSLWLGGVRAVEQFF | TGCGCCAGCAGCTTGTGGCTAGGGGGAGTACGGGCCGTTGAGCAGTTCTTC
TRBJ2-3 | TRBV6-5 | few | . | CASSPRQVPTDTQYF | TGTGCCAGCAGTCCTAGACAGGTACCCACAGATACGCAGTATTTT
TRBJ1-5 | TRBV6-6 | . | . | CASSYRAGDQPQHF | TGTGCCAGCAGTTATCGTGCAGGGGATCAGCCCCAGCATTTT
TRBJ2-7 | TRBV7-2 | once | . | CASSLGAFYEQYF | TGTGCCAGCAGCCTTGGGGCCTTTTACGAGCAGTACTTC
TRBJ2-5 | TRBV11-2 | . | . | CASSWRETQYF | TGTGCCAGCAGCTGGCGGGAGACCCAGTACTTC
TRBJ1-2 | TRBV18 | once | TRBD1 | CASSRDRVIGYTF | TGTGCCAGCTCACGGGACAGGGTTATCGGCTACACCTTC
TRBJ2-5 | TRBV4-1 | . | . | CASSQDWQRTQETQYF | TGCGCCAGCAGCCAAGATTGGCAGAGGACACAAGAGACCCAGTACTTC
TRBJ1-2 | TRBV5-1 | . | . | CASSWGGAGNYGYTF | TGCGCCAGCAGCTGGGGGGGCGCAGGGAACTATGGCTACACCTTC
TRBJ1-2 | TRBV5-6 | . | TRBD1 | CASSFPGQGSNYGYTF | TGTGCCAGCAGCTTTCCGGGACAGGGGTCTAACTATGGCTACACCTTC
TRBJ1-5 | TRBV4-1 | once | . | CASGLAINSNQPQHF | TGCGCCAGCGGCCTAGCTATCAATAGCAATCAGCCCCAGCATTTT
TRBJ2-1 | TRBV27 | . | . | CASSPTYCNEQFF | TGTGCCAGCAGCCCGACTTATTGCAATGAGCAGTTCTTC
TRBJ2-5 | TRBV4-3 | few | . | CASSQDLRRGTQYF | TGCGCCAGCAGCCAAGATCTTAGGAGGGGGACCCAGTACTTC
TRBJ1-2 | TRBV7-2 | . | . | CASSLSLQDYGYTF | TGTGCCAGCAGCTTATCCCTCCAGGACTATGGCTACACCTTC
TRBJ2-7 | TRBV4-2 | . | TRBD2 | CASSQERLAGALSYEQYF | TGTGCCAGCAGCCAAGAGCGGCTAGCGGGGGCGTTGTCCTACGAGCAGTACTTC
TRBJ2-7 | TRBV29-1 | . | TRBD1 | CSVLDRGHEQYF | TGCAGCGTGCTCGACAGGGGACACGAGCAGTACTTC
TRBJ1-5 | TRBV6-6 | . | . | CASSYRTWTGPWPQHF | TGTGCCAGCAGTTACCGAACTTGGACTGGCCCGTGGCCCCAGCATTTT
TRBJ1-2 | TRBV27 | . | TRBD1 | CASRPGQPNYGYTF | TGTGCCAGCAGGCCGGGACAGCCTAACTATGGCTACACCTTC
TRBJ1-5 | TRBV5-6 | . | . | CASSPGTRGQPQHF | TGTGCCAGCAGCCCCGGGACCCGGGGGCAGCCCCAGCATTTT
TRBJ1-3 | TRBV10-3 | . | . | CAISGQKARGNTIYF | TGTGCCATCAGTGGACAGAAGGCGAGAGGAAACACCATATATTTT
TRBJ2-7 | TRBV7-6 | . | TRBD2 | CASSLLAGSSYEQYF | TGTGCCAGCAGCTTACTAGCGGGGAGCTCCTACGAGCAGTACTTC
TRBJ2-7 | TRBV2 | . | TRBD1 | CASSEGQKHYEQYF | TGTGCCAGCAGTGAGGGACAGAAGCACTACGAGCAGTACTTC
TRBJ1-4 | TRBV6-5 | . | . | CASSLRQEDNEKLFF | TGTGCCAGCAGTTTAAGACAGGAAGATAATGAAAAACTGTTTTTT
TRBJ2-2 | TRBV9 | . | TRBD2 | CASSVRFSGGAHGELFF | TGTGCCAGCAGCGTCAGATTCAGCGGGGGGGCCCACGGGGAGCTGTTTTTT
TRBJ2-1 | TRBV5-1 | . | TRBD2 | CASSLVLAGGQKHNEQFF | TGCGCCAGCAGCTTGGTACTAGCGGGGGGGCAAAAACACAATGAGCAGTTCTTC
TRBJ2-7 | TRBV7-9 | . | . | CASSLALDRSPYEQYF | TGTGCCAGCAGCTTAGCGCTCGACAGGAGTCCCTACGAGCAGTACTTC